This TCR beta chain comes out of a study of control samples from healthy donors and cancer patients (dated by TCRdb to 2020 to 2021). V and J are truncated by 5 bases and 5 bases respectively, leaving an intervening sequence of 10 bases. Including cysteine and phenylalanine, the CDR3 has 12 amino acids. Kept here is only the CDR3 DNA, which spans 36 bases and is read in frame from base 1. The germline V gene specifies SGHTA as CDR1 and FQGNSA as CDR2. Receptor amplification or capture employed the immunoSEQ multiplex PCR assay. As stored in TCRdb, this immuneACCESS dataset retains in-frame rearrangements with V and J assigned. A fraction of the clones does not appear; measured against another copy, unresolved V genes explain less than half of the discrepancy, and the remainder lacks a known reason. This sample has about 410,000 clones in its table, and around 90% of those were observed once. 6% to 7% of the sample is taken by the ten largest.

A remark on this clone: What antigen it recognizes has not been identified. No base quality values were provided; no much bigger clone lies one nucleotide off.

The sequence derives from a man aged 40-50 years with head and neck cancer. The chain is made from TRBV7-2 and TRBJ2-7; there is no confident call for the D gene. Sequenced input: PBMCs. The CDR3 sequence is CASSPPSDEQYF. The nucleotide sequence reads as follows: TGTGCCAGCAGCCCCCCTTCTGACGAGCAGTACTTC.